This T cell receptor beta chain was sequenced during a study of tumor and adjacent non-tumor tissue in lung cancer. Whole-study context: The patients, about nine men and a handful of women, were roughly 30 to 76 with stage I to III disease. Study-wide results and caveats: Compared with tumor, normal lung showed significantly lower TCR diversity. Higher tumor TCR diversity was associated with shorter survival. In normal lung, the top 100 clones were significantly more dominant than in tumor.

The library came from three nested PCR rounds adapted from ARM-PCR protocols. TCRdb processed the multiplex PCR reads anew with MiXCR; each CDR3 protein has one entry. This table has roughly 75,000 distinct CDR3 sequences, roughly 80% appearing once. The template was RNA from unsorted bulk tissue. More than 3 cm separated this lung sample from the edge of the tumor. Details on this clonotype: The antigen remains unidentified. One junction end disagrees with the germline gene, perhaps due to a read error.

CDR3 length: 17 amino acids. The germline V gene has CDR1 SGHNT and CDR2 YYREEE (reference sequence). The V gene is TRBV5-4, the J gene TRBJ2-2, with D perhaps TRBD1 (6 bases). The sequence was obtained from a man aged 55 to 70 with non-small cell lung cancer. The sample taken for sequencing was distant non-tumor lung tissue. The CDR3 is CASSLPAGVSNTGELFF. CDR3 coding DNA: TGTGCCAGCAGCCTCCCTGCAGGGGTGTCGAACACCGGGGAACTGTTTTTT.